These T cell receptor beta chains were read from a single sample in a study of response to subunit inactivated influenza vaccine. MiXCR, run by TCRdb on the RT-PCR reads, gives a single entry per CDR3 protein. This sample has 450,000 to 600,000 distinct CDR3 sequences; 16% occur once, and the top ten carry roughly 3.1%. Here the sequenced sample was CD4+ T cells sorted from PBMCs, taken around 25 months after vaccination. The receptor source for this set is a man aged 45 to 75 who received an inactivated influenza vaccine. CDR3s leave out the opening cysteine and the closing phenylalanine or tryptophan. Each record gives: V gene, CDR3 protein.

V gene: TRBV6-2/TRBV6-3; CDR3 protein: ASSRQGASLEQF
V gene: TRBV29-1; CDR3 protein: SVVQGARLSTEAF
V gene: TRBV6-2/TRBV6-3; CDR3 protein: ASSYEIYNEQF
V gene: TRBV28; CDR3 protein: ASSLGYMNTEAF
V gene: TRBV12-3/TRBV12-4; CDR3 protein: ASSLRSAPYGYT
V gene: TRBV29-1; CDR3 protein: SVKTSGREKLF
V gene: TRBV6-1; CDR3 protein: ASKPDREGQPQH
V gene: TRBV12-3/TRBV12-4; CDR3 protein: ASSSYIGEQY
V gene: TRBV12-3/TRBV12-4; CDR3 protein: ASNPGQGNTEAF
V gene: TRBV29-1; CDR3 protein: SVERETGEQY
V gene: TRBV2; CDR3 protein: ASSNKARNTEAF
V gene: TRBV18; CDR3 protein: ASSPQGSSPLH
V gene: TRBV10-3; CDR3 protein: AISDPGGTTDTQY
V gene: TRBV20-1; CDR3 protein: SARVQRSYNEQF
V gene: TRBV15; CDR3 protein: ATSRDITGNNEQF
V gene: TRBV7-9; CDR3 protein: ASSSDQRVNTGELF
V gene: TRBV4-1; CDR3 protein: ASSQMGGRETQY
V gene: TRBV7-9; CDR3 protein: ASRWDREGLEQF
V gene: TRBV7-9; CDR3 protein: ASSLGQGGNNSPLH
V gene: TRBV5-1; CDR3 protein: ASSYGTVARKLF
V gene: TRBV7-2; CDR3 protein: ASSLWASGRDEQF
V gene: TRBV20-1; CDR3 protein: SAKRQGSDEQF
V gene: TRBV12-3/TRBV12-4; CDR3 protein: ASRLGPGNTGELF
V gene: TRBV29-1; CDR3 protein: SVRTGGFDEQF
V gene: TRBV20-1; CDR3 protein: SARVIDSYEQY
V gene: TRBV20-1; CDR3 protein: CARDLEDFRTDTQY
V gene: TRBV20-1; CDR3 protein: SAQQWRQETQY
V gene: TRBV19; CDR3 protein: ASRWRAGNQPQH
V gene: TRBV18; CDR3 protein: ASSGDPRFTQY
V gene: TRBV30; CDR3 protein: AWTPRQAARRAF
V gene: TRBV6-1; CDR3 protein: ASRWTGGNSNEKLF
V gene: TRBV3-1; CDR3 protein: ASSIGTAAAEAF
V gene: TRBV10-3; CDR3 protein: AISERAVPTVDTQY
V gene: TRBV4-1; CDR3 protein: ASSTGQGATQETQY
V gene: TRBV10-3; CDR3 protein: ATTGGNYNSPLH
V gene: TRBV6-1; CDR3 protein: ASSPTPGQGPTGELF
V gene: TRBV7-6; CDR3 protein: ASSLGATSGLTDTQY
V gene: TRBV10-3; CDR3 protein: ALMAGGYNEQF
V gene: TRBV7-9; CDR3 protein: ASSWTGTTSQETQY
V gene: TRBV2; CDR3 protein: ASSENGEGKF
V gene: TRBV21-1; CDR3 protein: ASSKRGTGVLYEQY
V gene: TRBV29-1; CDR3 protein: SVESETQY
V gene: TRBV5-6; CDR3 protein: ASSLANEQY
V gene: TRBV6-5; CDR3 protein: ASSYSVGPSQEAF
V gene: TRBV4-3; CDR3 protein: ASSQEGGFLSSYNEQF
V gene: TRBV6-1; CDR3 protein: ASSKDRGRGYT
V gene: TRBV20-1; CDR3 protein: SAGTATNTGELF
V gene: TRBV20-1; CDR3 protein: SASGSGNLETQY
V gene: TRBV12-3/TRBV12-4; CDR3 protein: ASSPRGWDTGELF
V gene: TRBV5-1; CDR3 protein: ASSLGGTGAPFNEKLF
V gene: TRBV29-1; CDR3 protein: SVQGGYQETQY
V gene: TRBV20-1; CDR3 protein: SALGQSFQETQY
V gene: TRBV9; CDR3 protein: ASSTHSGTSNTEAF
V gene: TRBV11-1; CDR3 protein: ASSLVPTGFKSGANVLT
V gene: TRBV5-1; CDR3 protein: ASSLDRTAYEQY